This TCR beta chain was retrieved from a study of T cells in Graves' hyperthyroidism and ophthalmopathy. Across the study: Sampling of peripheral blood happened at initial diagnosis, prior to any treatment. Whole-study findings and limits: Ophthalmopathy stood apart from stable hyperthyroidism in a 13 V-J model. Ophthalmopathy, which appeared later, was predicted by the model a median 6.5 months before onset.

The CDR3 totals 15 residues. Germline V gene sequence: CDR1 MNHNS, CDR2 SASEGT. Losses at the gene ends were 5 bases for V and 5 bases for J; bases not matched to a gene: 12. Details on this clonotype: Its specificity is not known.

Amplified regions were TCR beta CDR3 sequences from RNA transcripts. TCR CDR3 regions were first amplified by RT-PCR with HTBI primers. TCRdb reprocessed the multiplex PCR reads via MiXCR and lists one record per CDR3 protein. Among approximately 400,000 distinct CDR3 sequences, just under 15% were seen once, and the ten largest hold about 30%. The hyperthyroidism was newly diagnosed and had lasted under 2 months; the patients were aged 18 to 65. Sample: blood. The receptor was derived from a woman aged 30 to 39 with Graves' hyperthyroidism. The chain is built from TRBV6-1 and TRBJ2-7, with 7 bases lining up with TRBD1. The CDR3 DNA reads as TGTGCCAGCAGTTCGGGGACAGTCGCAATAAACGAGCAGTACTTC. Encoded protein: CASSSGTVAINEQYF.